The clone carrying this TCR beta chain came up a few times. This specimen comes from a study of blood T cell repertoires in COVID-19. Study details: Donors in the United States, Italy and Spain gave samples during acute or convalescent COVID-19. From T cells, B-cell-depleted T cells, or PBMCs came the material, which was cDNA or gDNA.

Authors' analysis steps: Using reference gene primer amplification, nucleated cell counts were estimated. Using immunoSEQ multiplex PCR, the repertoire was profiled, and TCRdb retains in-frame clones only, with some absent. Clonal size and the V and J genes are those of that table, whereas D and trimming came from the DNA. The sample lists 120,000 or so clones; under 80% were seen once. The sequenced sample was peripheral blood. This receptor was identified in a man aged 45-65 years with acute or convalescent COVID-19.

This chain's CDR3 is CASSVGEDYGYTF. CDR3 in DNA: TGTGCCAGCAGCGTAGGTGAGGATTATGGCTACACCTTC. The V call is TRBV9, the J call TRBJ1-2; D is unresolved. Germline CDR1 SGDLS, CDR2 YYNGEE. This CDR3 is 13 amino acids long. Trimming left V 0 bases short and J 5 bases short, with 8 bases between.